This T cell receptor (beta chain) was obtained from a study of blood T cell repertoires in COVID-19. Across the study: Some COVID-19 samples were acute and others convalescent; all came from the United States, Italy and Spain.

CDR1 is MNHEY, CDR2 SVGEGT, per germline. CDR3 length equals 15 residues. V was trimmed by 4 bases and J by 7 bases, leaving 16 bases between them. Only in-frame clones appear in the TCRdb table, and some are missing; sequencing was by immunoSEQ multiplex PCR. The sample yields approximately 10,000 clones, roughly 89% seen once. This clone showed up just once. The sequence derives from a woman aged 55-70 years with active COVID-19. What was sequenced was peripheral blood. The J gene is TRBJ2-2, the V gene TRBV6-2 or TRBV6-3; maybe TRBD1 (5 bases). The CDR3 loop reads CASSFVQSGHGELFF. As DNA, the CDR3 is TGTGCCAGCAGTTTCGTCCAATCTGGACACGGGGAGCTGTTTTTT.